These 11 T cell receptor beta chains originate from one sample sequenced in a study of T-cell reconstitution after alpha-beta-depleted transplantation in children. Molecular barcoding with unique molecular identifiers was used for the TCRbeta library. TCRdb processed the PCR reads anew with MiXCR; each CDR3 protein has one entry. The table shows about 980,000 distinct CDR3 sequences, with about 26% occurring only once. This material consisted of PBMCs, mostly from graft donor cells, taken 360 days after TCRalphabeta/CD19-depleted stem cell transplant. These receptors were taken from a boy younger than two who had a stem cell transplant for SCID, so the T cells may come from the graft donor.

V gene TRBV10-3 combines with J gene TRBJ2-7; D gene uncertain. The V and J ends lost 3 bases and 4 bases respectively, with 13 bases between them. Germline V gene data show CDR1 as ENHRY and CDR2 as SYGVKD. This CDR3 spans 14 amino acids. CDR3: CAISDGVNKYEQYF. CDR3 coding DNA: TGTGCCATCAGTGATGGGGTTAACAAATACGAGCAGTACTTC.

The chain has TRBV20-1 and TRBJ2-5; 7 bases map to TRBD1. The V gene end was trimmed by 1 base and the J gene end by 3 bases; junction bases not matched to a gene: 5. The CDR3 runs 14 residues. Germline V gives CDR1 DFQATT, CDR2 SNEGSKA (reference sequence). CDR3 sequence reads: CSARGDRAEETQYF. CDR3 bases: TGCAGTGCTAGAGGAGACAGGGCCGAAGAGACCCAGTACTTC.

Of note for this clonotype: Here the CDR3 omits its conserved ending phenylalanine or tryptophan, so a read error is the likely source. Written as DNA, the CDR3 is TGTGCCAGCAGTTTAAAGGGGGCGATTCGGACTGAAGCTTTCTGT. Protein product: CASSLKGAIRTEAFC. The rearrangement uses TRBV27 and TRBJ1-1, with TRBD1 identical over 7 bases. With 2 bases clipped from V and 5 bases from J, the junction kept 8 bases outside the gene matches. The CDR3 contains 15 residues. CDR1 is MNHEY and CDR2 is SMNVEV in the germline V gene (reference sequence).

Only a few counts were recorded for this clonotype. The chain employs TRBV14 and TRBJ1-2; 8 bases are a match to TRBD1. Germline V gene sequence: CDR1 SGHDN, CDR2 FVKESK. V lost 5 bases, J lost 8 bases, and 13 bases stayed unmatched. The CDR3 consists of 15 residues. CDR3 residues: CASSGQTGQVNGYTF. CDR3 in DNA: TGTGCCAGCAGCGGACAGACGGGACAGGTGAACGGCTACACCTTC.

This clonotype was observed once. The rearrangement uses TRBV4-1 and TRBJ2-1, with 8 bases that match TRBD2. The CDR3 has 18 amino acids. Per the germline V gene, CDR1 is MGHRA and CDR2 is YSYEKL. J was trimmed by 0 bases and V by 1 base; bases with no gene match: 8. This chain's CDR3 is CASSQVPAGGYSYNEQFF. The DNA of the CDR3 is TGCGCCAGCAGCCAAGTCCCTGCGGGGGGCTACTCCTACAATGAGCAGTTCTTC.

The chain carries TRBV25-1 and TRBJ1-1; the D is unclear. This CDR3 has 11 residues. Germline CDR1 reads MGHDK; CDR2 reads SYGVNS. V lost 7 bases to trimming and J lost 6 bases, with 9 bases between them. The CDR3 region is CASISKSEAFF. In DNA form, the CDR3 reads TGTGCCAGCATCAGCAAGTCTGAAGCTTTCTTT.

This clonotype has just a few counts. The chain carries TRBV6-1 and TRBJ2-2, with 10 bases matching TRBD1. The CDR3 loop spans 17 amino acids. Unmatched junction bases numbered 15, after V lost 7 bases and J lost 7 bases. CDR1 and CDR2 (germline): MNHNS, SASEGT. CDR3 DNA: TGTGCCAGCACCTCCCGACAGGGGGCGCAAAATTACGGGGAGCTGTTTTTT. It encodes CASTSRQGAQNYGELFF.

J is TRBJ2-6 and V is TRBV29-1; TRBD1 or TRBD2 may be the D gene (6 bases each). Germline loops: CDR1 SQVTM, CDR2 ANQGSEA. The CDR3 runs 14 residues. Deletions cut 3 bases from V and 2 bases from J, with 8 bases between. This chain's CDR3 is CSVEGGAGANVLTF. The CDR3 region has the DNA TGCAGCGTTGAGGGGGGCGCTGGGGCCAACGTCCTGACTTTC.

The chain has TRBV29-1 and TRBJ2-2; no definite D call. This CDR3 spans 12 amino acids. The V end was cut by 5 bases, the J end by 7 bases, with 11 bases between. Germline loops: CDR1 SQVTM, CDR2 ANQGSEA. Here the CDR3 reads CSVLEFVGELFF. CDR3 DNA sequence: TGCAGCGTTCTCGAGTTCGTCGGGGAGCTGTTTTTT.

This clonotype occurred a few times. The chain carries TRBV29-1 and TRBJ1-1; unclear D gene. Trimming shortened V by 5 bases and J by 1 base, and 2 bases separated the two germline ends. The CDR3 consists of 10 residues. Germline V gene data show CDR1 as SQVTM and CDR2 as ANQGSEA. CDR3 sequence reads: CSVPNTEAFF. Written as DNA, the CDR3 is TGCAGCGTTCCGAACACTGAAGCTTTCTTT. The complete variable domain, with remaining parts taken from reference TRBV29-1 and TRBJ1-1, reads SAVISQKPSRDICQRGTSLTIQCQVDSQVTMMFWYRQQPGQSLTLIATANQGSEATYESGFVIDKFPISRPNLTFSTLTVSNMSPEDSSIYLCSVPNTEAFFGQGTRLTVV.

This clonotype was picked up one time. V usage is TRBV4-3 and J usage is TRBJ2-2, with TRBD1 identical over 10 bases. Germline CDR1 is LGHNA and CDR2 is YSLEER. CDR3 length: 16 residues. Germline trimming cut 4 bases from V and 5 bases from J; bases unmatched to any gene: 7. This CDR3 is CASSPQWTGGTGELFF. CDR3 nucleotide sequence: TGCGCCAGCAGCCCGCAATGGACAGGGGGAACCGGGGAGCTGTTTTTT.